This T cell receptor (beta chain) derives from a study of shared clonotypes between healthy human individuals. This table comes from immunoSEQ multiplex PCR, and its TCRdb copy is limited to in-frame clones, with some not included. In the table there are about 380,000 clones, roughly 96% of which are singletons. V dropped 1 base and J dropped 5 bases, with 2 bases sitting between them. The CDR3 loop spans 11 amino acids. CDR1 SGHVS and CDR2 FQNEAQ come from the germline V gene. The rearrangement joins TRBV7-8 to TRBJ2-5; D is uncertain. Sequenced sample: memory CD8+ T cells sorted from blood. The subset here: CD45RO+ cells pooled with CCR7-negative TemRA cells. The TCR originated in a man aged 25 to 40 in good health. The CDR3 coding sequence is TGTGCCAGCAGCTTAGATGAGACCCAGTACTTC. This encodes CASSLDETQYF.